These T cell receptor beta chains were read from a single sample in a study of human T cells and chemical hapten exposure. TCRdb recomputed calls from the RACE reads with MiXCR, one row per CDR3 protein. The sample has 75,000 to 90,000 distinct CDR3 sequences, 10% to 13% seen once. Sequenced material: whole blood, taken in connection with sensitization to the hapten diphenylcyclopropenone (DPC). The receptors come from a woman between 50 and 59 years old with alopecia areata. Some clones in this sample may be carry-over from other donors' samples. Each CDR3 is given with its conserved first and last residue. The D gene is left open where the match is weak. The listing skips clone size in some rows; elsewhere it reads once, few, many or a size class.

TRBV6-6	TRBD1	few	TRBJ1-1	TGTGCCAGCAGTGGGGACAGCACCGGGGCAGCTTTCTTT	CASSGDSTGAAFF
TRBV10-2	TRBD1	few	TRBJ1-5	TGCGCCAGCATGACAGGGGGGGATCAGCCCCAGCATTTT	CASMTGGDQPQHF
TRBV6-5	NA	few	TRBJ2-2	TGTGCCAGCAGAGCGACGAACACCGGGGAGCTGTTTTTT	CASRATNTGELFF
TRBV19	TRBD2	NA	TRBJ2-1	TGTGCCAGTAGTCCGCCTACTGCGGGAGCATACAATGAGCAGTTCTTC	CASSPPTAGAYNEQFF
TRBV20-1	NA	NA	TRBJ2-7	TGCAGTGCAGGACAGAGTAGGTTCCAGCAGTACTTC	CSAGQSRFQQYF
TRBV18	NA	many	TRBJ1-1	TGTGCCAGCTCAACCGGTATGGACACTGAAGCTTTCTTT	CASSTGMDTEAFF
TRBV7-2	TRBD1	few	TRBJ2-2	TGTGCCAGCAGCCCGGGACAGGGAATCGGGGAGCTGTTTTTT	CASSPGQGIGELFF
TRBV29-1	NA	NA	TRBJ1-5	TGCAGCGTTCAACAGGGCAAGGATCAGCCCCAGCATTTT	CSVQQGKDQPQHF
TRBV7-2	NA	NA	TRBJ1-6	TGTGCCAGCAGCTTGGGGGCTCCTGGGAATTCACCCCTCCACTTT	CASSLGAPGNSPLHF
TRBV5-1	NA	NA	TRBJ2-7	TGCGCCAGCAGCTTGGAGGGGCGCTCCTACGAGCAGTACTTC	CASSLEGRSYEQYF
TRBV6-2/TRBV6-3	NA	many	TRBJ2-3	TGTGCCAGCAGTTACTCGGGGGAGGCAGATACGCAGTATTTT	CASSYSGEADTQYF
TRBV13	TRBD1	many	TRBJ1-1	TGTGCCAGCAGCTTTAGACAGGGGGCGGGCACTGAAGCTTTCTTT	CASSFRQGAGTEAFF
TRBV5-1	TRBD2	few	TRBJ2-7	TGCGCCAGCAGCTTGGCCGGGGGAGGGCCCACCTACGAGCAGTACTTC	CASSLAGGGPTYEQYF
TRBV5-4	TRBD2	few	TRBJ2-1	TGTGCCAGCAGCTCAGAACTAGCGGGAGCCGGGAATGAGCAGTTCTTC	CASSSELAGAGNEQFF
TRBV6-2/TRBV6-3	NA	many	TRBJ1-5	TGTGCCAGCACAGGGTTGGGTCAGCCCCAGCATTTT	CASTGLGQPQHF
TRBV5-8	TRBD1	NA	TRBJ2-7	TGTGCCAGCAGCCTCTCCGGGACAGGGTCCAGCGAGCAGTACTTC	CASSLSGTGSSEQYF
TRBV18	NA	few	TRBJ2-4	TGTGCCAGCTCACCACCGGGCGTAGACCTAGCCAAAAACATTCAGTACTTC	CASSPPGVDLAKNIQYF
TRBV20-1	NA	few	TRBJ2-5	TGCAGTGCTCCCGTCAGGGTTGGAGAGACCCAGTACTTC	CSAPVRVGETQYF
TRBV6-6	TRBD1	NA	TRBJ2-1	TGTGCCAGCAGGCCTGAAGGGACAGGGACCAATGAGCAGTTCTTC	CASRPEGTGTNEQFF
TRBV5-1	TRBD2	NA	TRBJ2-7	TGCGCCAGCAGCTCCGGGACTAGCGGTTACTTGAGCGAGCAGTACTTC	CASSSGTSGYLSEQYF
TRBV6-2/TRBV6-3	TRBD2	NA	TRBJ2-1	TGTGCCAGCAGTTACTTTAGTGGCGGGAGGGCCGACCAGTTCTTC	CASSYFSGGRADQFF
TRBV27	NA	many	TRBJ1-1	TGTGCCAGCAGATCGGCCGGAGGCACTGAAGCTTTCTTT	CASRSAGGTEAFF
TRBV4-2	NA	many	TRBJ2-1	TGTGCCAGCAGCCAAGATACGAACAATGAGCAGTTCTTC	CASSQDTNNEQFF
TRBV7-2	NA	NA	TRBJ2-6	TGTGCCAGCAGACCCTCTGGGGCCAACGTCCTGACTTTC	CASRPSGANVLTF
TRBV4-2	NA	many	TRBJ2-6	TGTGCCAGCAGCCCCTCCGACTCTGGGGCCAACGTCCTGACTTTC	CASSPSDSGANVLTF
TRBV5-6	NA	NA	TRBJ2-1	TGTGCCAGCAGCGAGGGAAGGCAGCCCGACGAGCAGTTCTTC	CASSEGRQPDEQFF
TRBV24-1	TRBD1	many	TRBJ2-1	TGTGCCACCAGTGATTTGCGTACAGGGGCGTACAATGAGCAGTTCTTC	CATSDLRTGAYNEQFF
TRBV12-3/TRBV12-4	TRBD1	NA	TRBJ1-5	TGTGCCAGCAGTCCCCAGGGGGACTTCGATCAGCCCCAGCATTTT	CASSPQGDFDQPQHF
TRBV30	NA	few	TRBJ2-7	TGTGCCTGGAGGCTCCCCGGACCGCTCGGCGAGCAGTACTTC	CAWRLPGPLGEQYF
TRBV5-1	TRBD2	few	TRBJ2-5	TGCGCCAGCAGCTTGGATGGTGGCGGGAGGATAGTCCGCCAAGAGACCCAGTACTTC	CASSLDGGGRIVRQETQYF
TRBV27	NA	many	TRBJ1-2	TGTGCCAGCAGTTTGGCAGGGGCTACCCCTGGCTACACCTTC	CASSLAGATPGYTF
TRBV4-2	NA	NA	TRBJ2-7	TGTGCCAGCAGCCAAGATTGGGCAGGATTCCCCTACGAGCAGTACTTC	CASSQDWAGFPYEQYF